This T cell receptor beta chain was documented in a study of blood T cell repertoires in COVID-19 (dated by TCRdb to the early 2020s). About the study as a whole: Collaborator samples came from the United States, Italy and Spain and covered acute and convalescent phases of COVID-19. The prospective study material was composed of cDNA or gDNA derived from T cells, B-cell-depleted T cells, or PBMCs. Subjects who had been exposed to COVID-19, were actively infected with it, or had recovered from it provided the deeply sampled blood TCRbeta repertoires that made up the dataset. The repertoires were released in a freely available public database intended as a resource for research on the immune response to SARS-CoV-2. Samples came from the ongoing ImmuneRACE study (first 160 participants) plus 1,254 subjects from 6 global collaborators. The sample metadata nearly always contained a de-identified subject ID, COVID-19 status, age in years and sex. Where HLA class I and class II types were available, the types were taken from metadata supplied by the sample provider, not from assay-based typing.

V and J lose 2 bases and 7 bases, and a span of 11 bases separates them. Including the terminal cysteine and phenylalanine, the CDR3 comprises 14 residues. Only the CDR3 part of the read is kept: 42 bases, read in frame from the first base. CDR1 SNHLY and CDR2 FYNNEI were looked up in the germline V gene. Points on this clone: Its antigen has not been determined. Qualities for individual bases were not recorded, and no much larger clone is one base off.

TCRbeta CDR3 regions were amplified from genomic DNA by means of the immunoSEQ Assay, a bias-controlled multiplex PCR. Per the source publication's procedure: The number of nucleated cells in each sample was estimated by amplification of reference gene primers within the assay. To quantify the absolute abundance of each unique TCRbeta CDR3 rearrangement, sequence reads were collapsed and filtered. For each sample, productive Simpson clonality was calculated by taking the square root of Simpson's diversity index across productive rearrangements. Here the immuneACCESS table is served through TCRdb, limited to in-frame sequences with V and J called. Missing clones are a known gap in these copies; in checked studies unresolved V genes cover under half, and the rest lacks a known reason. D and trimming were read from the DNA, whereas the V and J calls and clone size are those reported in that table. This sample has about 370,000 clones in its table, and about 90% of those were observed once. The ten largest clones represent 8% to 13% of the sample.

Results the study describes overall, beyond this receptor: The amount of clinical and demographic metadata varied by source and participant and was provided uncurated.

At one collaborating source in Seattle, patients were enrolled during active infection and were followed longitudinally through the course of disease. Each collaborating institution followed its own protocols to collect whole blood in K2EDTA tubes. Collaborator samples were shipped for TCRbeta analysis as frozen whole blood, isolated PBMCs, or DNA extracted from either sample type. Sequencing was done on a sample of peripheral blood. The rearrangement combines TRBV2 with TRBJ1-4; confidence is insufficient to name the D gene. This TCR was sampled from a woman aged 25-40 years with COVID-19, enrolled during active disease. The CDR3 region reads CASSEWAEGEKLFF. The DNA sequence is given as TGTGCCAGCAGTGAATGGGCGGAGGGTGAAAAACTGTTTTTT.